This TCR beta chain is drawn from a study of identical twins listed by TCRdb under 2016. Concerning the study at large: TCR alpha and beta repertoires from monozygotic twins, unrelated adults of various ages and cord blood were deep-sequenced to test whether fetal clonotypes persist. To rule out contamination, the twin experiments were replicated at different times with different library preparation protocols.

Libraries were made using 5' RACE. Sequencer: Illumina HiSeq 2000. A universal primer binding site was added through template switching, and the final cDNA carried a unique molecular identifier so that TCR cDNA molecules could be counted accurately. Specific primers in the conserved constant-segment region were used to synthesize first-strand cDNA for the TCR alpha and beta chains. Each cDNA library was double barcoded, with a SMART-Mk sample barcode plus Illumina barcodes, to control for contamination. TruSeq adapter sequences and Illumina sample barcodes were added in two successive PCR steps. TCR alpha and beta cDNA libraries were sequenced on the Illumina HiSeq platform with custom primers. Regarding the original processing steps: Unique molecular identifiers were extracted from raw reads with MiGEC, and CDR3 positions were determined with MiXCR. For each individual, recombination models were inferred using an EM algorithm with the repgenHMM and IGoR tools. The tcR package in R was used for shared clonotype analysis, with sharing normalized by the product of cloneset sizes. Out-of-frame nonproductive sequences were analyzed to study raw recombination free of thymic and clonal selection effects. TCRdb reprocessing: public reads trimmed at Q25 with fastp, clones called with MiXCR, in-frame beta chains kept. CDR3 protein sequences are deduplicated, and each keeps its most common genes and DNA. Here the V and J calls rest on TCRdb's processing, not on the authors' analysis. The sample table shows 1.5 million to 2 million distinct CDR3 sequences, and roughly a third are seen once. The ten largest clonotypes hold about 0.27% of the sample.

What the research found in general, with its limitations: Conclusions relied on cross-sectional statistical analysis, since the same donors could not be followed over many years. Fewer insertions were carried by abundant cord blood beta clonotypes, a similar but weaker trend appeared in young adult naive repertoires, and no such trend appeared in memory repertoires. In monozygotic twins, out-of-frame TCR alpha sharing was systematically underestimated by recombination models, although the models agreed with sharing between unrelated individuals. A weaker excess of twin sharing was found in beta out-of-frame sequences because the signal-to-noise ratio was lowered by fewer shared sequences. Out-of-frame TCR alpha sequences shared between twins showed an excess of low generation-probability sequences compared with coincidental sharing between unrelated individuals. Zero-insertion analyses could be partly confounded by invariant T cells such as MAIT and iNKT, although diverse VJ usage argued against such confounding for most clonotypes.

All donors were healthy Caucasians. This clonotype has more than one count but fewer than ten. Its antigen remains undetermined. Base qualities are not provided; no much larger clone lies one nucleotide away. CDR1 is given as SGHVS and CDR2 as FNYEAQ, both from the germline V gene. Here V drops 6 bases and J drops 10 bases, and the junction holds 8 bases not matched to any gene. The CDR3, cysteine through phenylalanine, is 14 amino acids long. Solely the CDR3 DNA is kept, with 42 bases framed from the first base. The chain uses TRBV7-6 and TRBJ1-6; TRBD1 lines up with 8 middle nucleotides. The source is a newborn girl in good health. Sample: cord blood. At the DNA level, the sequence is TGTGCCAGCAGTCGGACAGGGTCGGGATCACCCCTCCACTTT. Its product reads: CASSRTGSGSPLHF.